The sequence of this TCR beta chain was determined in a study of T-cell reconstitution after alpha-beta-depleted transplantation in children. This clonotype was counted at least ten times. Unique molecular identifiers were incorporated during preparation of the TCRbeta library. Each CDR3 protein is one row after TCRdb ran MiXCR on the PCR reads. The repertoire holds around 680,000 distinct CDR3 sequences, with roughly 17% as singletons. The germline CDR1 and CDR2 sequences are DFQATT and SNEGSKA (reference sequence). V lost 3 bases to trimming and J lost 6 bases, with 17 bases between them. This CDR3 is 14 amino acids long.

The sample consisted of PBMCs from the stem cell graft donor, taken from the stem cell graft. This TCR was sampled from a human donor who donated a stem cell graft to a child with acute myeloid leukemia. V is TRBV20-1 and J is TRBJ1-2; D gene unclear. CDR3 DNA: TGCAGTGCTAGCCTGGAAGGGAAGATCAATGGCTACACCTTC. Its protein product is CSASLEGKINGYTF.